The 23 T cell receptor beta chains given below trace back to one sample, sequenced in a study of blood T cell repertoires in COVID-19. Sequenced by immunoSEQ multiplex PCR; TCRdb stores in-frame clones only, minus some. The table lists over 150,000 clones, just over 90% of them singletons. The source material was peripheral blood. Receptor source: a man between 18 and 35 years old with acute or convalescent COVID-19.

The V and J genes are TRBV6-6 and TRBJ1-3; maybe TRBD1 (6 bases). Trimming stripped 4 bases from V and 0 bases from J, with 7 bases between. The CDR3 has 14 amino acids. Germline V gene data show CDR1 as MNHNY and CDR2 as SVGAGI (reference sequence). CDR3 sequence reads: CASSWTVSGNTIYF. The CDR3 nucleotides are TGTGCCAGCAGTTGGACAGTCTCTGGAAACACCATATATTTT.

The gene calls are TRBV14 and TRBJ2-7; 13 bases fit TRBD2. With V trimmed by 0 bases and J by 0 bases, 8 bases remained unmatched. From germline, CDR1 is SGHDN and CDR2 FVKESK. The CDR3 is 19 residues long. The chain's CDR3 is CASSQDWTSGGYSSYEQYF. The CDR3 DNA reads as TGTGCCAGCAGCCAAGATTGGACTAGCGGGGGTTACAGCTCCTACGAGCAGTACTTC.

V gene TRBV9 combines with J gene TRBJ2-2; 10 nucleotides agree with TRBD2. CDR3 size: 16 residues. In germline, CDR1 is SGDLS, CDR2 YYNGEE. Trimming at V came to 2 bases and at J to 6 bases, leaving 7 bases not matched to a gene. Here the CDR3 DNA reads TGTGCCAGCAGCGTCTCTAGCGGGAGACTCGCCGGGGAGCTGTTTTTT. Its translation: CASSVSSGRLAGELFF.

V usage is TRBV2 and J usage is TRBJ2-5, with 9 bases fitting TRBD2. Germline V gene sequence: CDR1 SNHLY, CDR2 FYNNEI. The CDR3 is made up of 15 amino acids. The junction had 0 bases not matched to a gene; V was cut back by 0 bases and J by 1 base. The CDR3 loop is CASSEARGGQETQYF. The CDR3 DNA follows: TGTGCCAGCAGTGAAGCGCGGGGGGGCCAAGAGACCCAGTACTTC.

This clone was detected once. The J gene is TRBJ2-5, the V gene TRBV7-9; D remains ambiguous. Germline V gene sequence: CDR1 SEHNR, CDR2 FQNEAQ (reference sequence). With 4 bases removed from V and 2 bases from J, the gap between germline ends came to 11 bases. This CDR3 contains 14 residues. CDR3 amino acids: CASSYTRMQETQYF. Written as DNA, the CDR3 is TGTGCCAGCAGCTACACGCGGATGCAAGAGACCCAGTACTTC.

The chain combines TRBV18 with TRBJ1-5; 8 bases fit TRBD1. J was trimmed by 6 bases and V by 5 bases; bases with no gene match: 9. CDR3 length: 15 amino acids. Per germline, CDR1 KGHSH and CDR2 LQKENI. The CDR3: CASSSGQGGFQPQHF. DNA for the CDR3: TGTGCCAGCTCATCTGGACAGGGTGGATTTCAGCCCCAGCATTTT.

The chain is built from TRBV5-1 and TRBJ1-1; 7 positions agree with TRBD1. The CDR3 covers 18 residues. Germline V gives CDR1 SGHRS, CDR2 YFSETQ. J was trimmed by 4 bases and V by 5 bases; bases with no gene match: 20. CDR3 region: CASRGGRGDFDISTEAFF. The DNA for the CDR3 is TGCGCCAGCAGAGGGGGCAGGGGGGATTTTGATATTAGCACTGAAGCTTTCTTT.

This clone was recorded once. This chain connects TRBV3-1 (or the pseudogene TRBV3-2) to TRBJ1-2; possible D gene TRBD1, 5 bases. The CDR3 has 14 amino acids. CDR1 LGHDT and CDR2 YNNKEL come from the germline V gene (reference sequence). V lost 3 bases and J 1 base, leaving 9 bases between the germline ends. CDR3 in DNA: TGTGCCAGCAGCCATAGGGGCGGTAACTATGGCTACACCTTC. Translating it yields CASSHRGGNYGYTF.

This clone was detected once. The rearrangement joins TRBV18 to TRBJ1-1; TRBD1 aligns across 7 bases. J was trimmed by 1 base and V by 2 bases; bases with no gene match: 1. Germline V gene lookup returns CDR1 KGHSH and CDR2 LQKENI. This CDR3 is built from 14 residues. CDR3 residues: CASSPGDRNTEAFF. The CDR3 DNA sequence: TGTGCCAGCTCACCAGGGGACAGGAACACTGAAGCTTTCTTT.

V and J are TRBV20-1 and TRBJ2-3, with a weak D call TRBD2 (6 bases). CDR1 and CDR2 from the germline V gene are DFQATT and SNEGSKA (reference sequence). V was shortened by 3 bases and J by 1 base, with 14 bases between the two germline ends. This CDR3 region has 15 residues. CDR3 sequence reads: CSASRAGTGTDTQYF. CDR3 DNA: TGCAGTGCTAGTAGGGCGGGGACCGGCACAGATACGCAGTATTTT.

The V and J genes are TRBV18 and TRBJ1-1; 7 nucleotides agree with TRBD1. The CDR3 has 17 residues. The germline V gene encodes CDR1 KGHSH and CDR2 LQKENI. V lost 0 bases, J lost 1 base, and 8 bases stayed unmatched. CDR3 sequence reads: CASSPPAGGITNTEAFF. DNA of the CDR3: TGTGCCAGCTCACCACCGGCAGGGGGTATAACGAACACTGAAGCTTTCTTT. Complete variable domain (other parts from reference TRBV18 and TRBJ1-1): NAGVMQNPRHLVRRRGQEARLRCSPMKGHSHVYWYRQLPEEGLKFMVYLQKENIIDESGMPKERFSAEFPKEGPSILRIQQVVRGDSAAYFCASSPPAGGITNTEAFFGQGTRLTVV.

V is TRBV27 and J is TRBJ1-5; 10 nucleotides line up with TRBD1. Germline CDR1 reads MNHEY; CDR2 reads SMNVEV (reference sequence). The CDR3 has 15 residues. With 5 bases clipped from V and 6 bases from J, the junction kept 7 bases outside the gene matches. The CDR3 bases are TGTGCCAGCAGTACAATCCGGGACAGGGGTCAGCCCCAGCATTTT. Translated, it gives CASSTIRDRGQPQHF.

The table lists this clone with a count of one. The junction departs from the called germline gene at one end, perhaps through a read error. This CDR3 is CASSFRGRSNGVVF. CDR3 in DNA: TGTGCCAGCAGTTTCAGGGGGAGGTCAAACGGAGTGGTATTT. The chain uses TRBV27 and TRBJ1-5; TRBD1 matches at 7 bases. This CDR3 comprises 14 residues. Germline CDR1 and CDR2: MNHEY and SMNVEV (reference sequence).

J is TRBJ2-3 and V is TRBV29-1; 9 bases fit TRBD2. The CDR3 has 15 amino acids. Looked up from germline, CDR1 is SQVTM and CDR2 is ANQGSEA. The junction had 6 bases not matched to a gene; V was cut back by 5 bases and J by 0 bases. The CDR3 DNA reads as TGCAGCGTTAGCGGGGGGTTATCTAGCACAGATACGCAGTATTTT. Translating it yields CSVSGGLSSTDTQYF.

The J gene is TRBJ1-3, the V gene TRBV6-5, with 7 bases lining up with TRBD1. Germline values: CDR1 MNHEY, CDR2 SVGAGI. The CDR3 loop spans 16 amino acids. V was clipped by 2 bases and J by 0 bases; unmatched bases: 4. CDR3 amino acids: CASSYQGGLSGNTIYF. For the CDR3, the DNA is TGTGCCAGCAGTTACCAGGGGGGACTCTCTGGAAACACCATATATTTT.

The J gene is TRBJ2-7, the V gene TRBV5-5; either TRBD1 or TRBD2 may fit D (5 bases each). This CDR3 contains 14 residues. V was shortened by 4 bases and J by 5 bases, with 16 bases between the two germline ends. In germline, CDR1 is SGHKS, CDR2 YYEKEE (reference sequence). CDR3 sequence: CASSLGPRLHEQYF. DNA of the CDR3: TGTGCCAGCAGCCTGGGACCTAGGCTCCACGAGCAGTACTTC. Combining the CDR3 with reference TRBV5-5 and TRBJ2-7 gives the whole variable domain DAGVTQSPTHLIKTRGQQVTLRCSPISGHKSVSWYQQVLGQGPQFIFQYYEKEERGRGNFPDRFSARQFPNYSSELNVNALLLGDSALYLCASSLGPRLHEQYFGPGTRLTVT.

This chain links TRBV18 with TRBJ2-4; D might be TRBD1 (6 bases). The CDR3 has 14 residues. Germline V gene lookup returns CDR1 KGHSH and CDR2 LQKENI. Trimming left V 1 base short and J 7 bases short, with 11 bases between. The CDR3 region is CASSPQGEGNIQYF. For the CDR3, the DNA is TGTGCCAGCTCACCACAGGGGGAAGGGAACATTCAGTACTTC.

The chain uses TRBV28 and TRBJ2-7; tentatively, D is TRBD1 (6 bases). V dropped 4 bases and J dropped 3 bases, with 13 bases sitting between them. The CDR3 runs to 14 residues. The germline V gene encodes CDR1 MDHEN and CDR2 SYDVKM. The CDR3 bases are TGTGCCAGCAGTTCATATCCACAGGGCTACGAGCAGTACTTC. Its translation is CASSSYPQGYEQYF.

This rearrangement joins TRBV19 to TRBJ1-4; unclear D gene. The V gene's germline CDR1 is LNHDA and CDR2 SQIVND (reference sequence). Trimming removed 9 bases from V and 0 bases from J, with 14 bases in between. The CDR3 spans 15 residues. Here the CDR3 DNA reads TGTGCCAGCTCATCTCGACTTGCAACTAATGAAAAACTGTTTTTT. This encodes CASSSRLATNEKLFF.

The J gene is TRBJ1-4, the V gene TRBV18; D uncertain. This CDR3 spans 13 amino acids. V was trimmed by 10 bases and J by 4 bases, leaving 13 bases between them. Germline CDR1 reads KGHSH; CDR2 reads LQKENI. As DNA, the CDR3 is TGTGCCACCGCTGAACAGCTTAATGAAAAACTGTTTTTT. Protein sequence: CATAEQLNEKLFF.

The V and J genes are TRBV12-3 or TRBV12-4 and TRBJ2-3; TRBD2 might be the D (5 bases). V shed 4 bases and J shed 7 bases, with 12 bases lying between them. CDR3 length: 13 residues. As DNA, the CDR3 is TGTGCCAGCAGTTCAAGCAGAGGGCATACGCAGTATTTT. It encodes CASSSSRGHTQYF.

The CDR3 DNA reads TGTGCCAGCAGTGACGGGGTGTGGGACTATGGCTACACCTTC. Protein sequence: CASSDGVWDYGYTF. The chain carries TRBV6-1 and TRBJ1-2, with D unclear. V lost 3 bases, J lost 3 bases, and 11 bases lay in between. Germline V lookup: CDR1 MNHNS, CDR2 SASEGT. The length of the CDR3 is 14 residues.

The chain joins TRBV18 to TRBJ1-1; TRBD1 is a possible D gene (5 bases). The CDR3 runs to 15 residues. In germline, CDR1 is KGHSH, CDR2 LQKENI. Trimming took off 6 bases at V and 3 bases at J, with 17 bases between the two ends. The CDR3 here is CASSREWGVHTEAFF. Written as DNA, the CDR3 is TGTGCCAGCTCGCGAGAGTGGGGGGTACACACTGAAGCTTTCTTT.